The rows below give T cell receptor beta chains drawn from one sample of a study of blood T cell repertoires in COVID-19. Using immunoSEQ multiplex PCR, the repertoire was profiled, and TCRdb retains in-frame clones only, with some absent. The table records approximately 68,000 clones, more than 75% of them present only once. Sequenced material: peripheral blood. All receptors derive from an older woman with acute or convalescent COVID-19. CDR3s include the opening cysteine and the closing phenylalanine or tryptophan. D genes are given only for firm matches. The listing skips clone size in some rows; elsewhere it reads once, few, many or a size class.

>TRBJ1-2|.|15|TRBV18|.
TGTGCCAGCTCACCACTGGAAGGGAGTTTCTATGGCTACACCTTC
CASSPLEGSFYGYTF
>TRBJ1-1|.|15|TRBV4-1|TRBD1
TGCGCCAGCAGCCACGTCCTGACAGGGGGCCCTGAAGCTTTCTTT
CASSHVLTGGPEAFF
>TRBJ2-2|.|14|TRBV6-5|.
TGTGCCAGCAGCCCATTTTATCGGACCGGGGAGCTGTTTTTT
CASSPFYRTGELFF
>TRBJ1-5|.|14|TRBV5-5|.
TGTGCCAGCAGCTTGAGAGATAGCAATCAGCCCCAGCATTTT
CASSLRDSNQPQHF
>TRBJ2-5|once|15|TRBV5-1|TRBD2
TGCGCCAGCAGCTTCGGACTAGCGGGGCAAGAGACCCAGTACTTC
CASSFGLAGQETQYF
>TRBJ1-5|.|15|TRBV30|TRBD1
TGTGCCTGGAGCCACACAGGGGGGTTCGGGCAGCCCCAGCATTTT
CAWSHTGGFGQPQHF
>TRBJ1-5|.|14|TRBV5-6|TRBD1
TGTGCCAGCAGCGGGGGACAGGGTATTCAGCCCCAGCATTTT
CASSGGQGIQPQHF
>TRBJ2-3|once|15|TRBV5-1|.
TGCGCCAGCAGCCCCGGTAACAGACGCACAGATACGCAGTATTTT
CASSPGNRRTDTQYF
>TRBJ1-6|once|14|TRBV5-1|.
TGCGCCAGCAGCCCTTGGCAGGCGAATTCACCCCTCCACTTT
CASSPWQANSPLHF
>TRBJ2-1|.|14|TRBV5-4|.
TGTGCCAGCAGCTTGGGACAGTATTACAATGAGCAGTTCTTC
CASSLGQYYNEQFF
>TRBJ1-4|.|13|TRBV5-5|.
TGTGCCAGCAGCTTGGCGGCGGATGAAAAACTGTTTTTT
CASSLAADEKLFF
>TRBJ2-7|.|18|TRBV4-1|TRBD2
TGCGCCAGCAGCCAGGCCGGGACTAGCGGGGGTTACAGGTACGAGCAGTACTTC
CASSQAGTSGGYRYEQYF
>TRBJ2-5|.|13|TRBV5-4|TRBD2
TGTGCCAGCAGCTGGGCGGGGGAAGAGACCCAGTACTTC
CASSWAGEETQYF
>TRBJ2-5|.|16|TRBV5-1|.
TGCGCCAGCAGCTTGGGGCGACACCTCCAAATTGGGACCCAGTACTTC
CASSLGRHLQIGTQYF
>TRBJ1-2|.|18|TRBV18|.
TGTGCCAGCTCACCAAGCTCGATGGGTCCGGGAGGTTTGGATGGCTACACCTTC
CASSPSSMGPGGLDGYTF
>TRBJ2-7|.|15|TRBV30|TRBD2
TGTGCCTGGAGTGTCGGGAGGGGAAGCTCCTACGAGCAGTACTTC
CAWSVGRGSSYEQYF
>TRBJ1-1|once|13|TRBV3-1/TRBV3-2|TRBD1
TGTGCCAGCAGCCAAGTCAGGGGGACTGAAGCTTTCTTT
CASSQVRGTEAFF
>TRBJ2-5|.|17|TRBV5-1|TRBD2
TGCGCCAGCAGACCCCGACTAGCGGGGGCTGGGGCCGAGACCCAGTACTTC
CASRPRLAGAGAETQYF
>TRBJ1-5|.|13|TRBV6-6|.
TGTGCCAGCAGTCTTAGACAGGCGGTACCCCAGCATTTT
CASSLRQAVPQHF
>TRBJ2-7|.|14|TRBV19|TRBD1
TGTGCCAGTAGTGGGCAGGGGGAGAGCTACGAGCAGTACTTC
CASSGQGESYEQYF
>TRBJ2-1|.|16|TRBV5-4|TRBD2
TGTGCCAGCAGCCCTGGGGGGACTAGCGGGGGCCGGGAGCAGTTCTTC
CASSPGGTSGGREQFF
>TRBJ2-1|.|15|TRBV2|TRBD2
TGTGCCAGCAGCCTTGGACTAGCGGGGGCGGATGAGCAGTTCTTC
CASSLGLAGADEQFF
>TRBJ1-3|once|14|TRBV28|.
TGTGCCAGCAGACCGCCCGGGGTTGGAAACACCATATATTTT
CASRPPGVGNTIYF
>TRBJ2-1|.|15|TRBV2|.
TGTGCCAGCAGTGAAGGACAGAGAAAATACAATGAGCAGTTCTTC
CASSEGQRKYNEQFF
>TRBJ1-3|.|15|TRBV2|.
TGTGCCAGCAGTGAAGCGCGGAGCTCTGGAAACACCATATATTTT
CASSEARSSGNTIYF
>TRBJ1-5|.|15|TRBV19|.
TGTGCCAGTAGTATAAACAGGGAAATGGGTCAGCCCCAGCATTTT
CASSINREMGQPQHF
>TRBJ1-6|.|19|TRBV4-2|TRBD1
TGTGCCAGCAGCCAAGATTTAGGTTGGCGAGACAGGGGCAATTCACCCCTCCACTTT
CASSQDLGWRDRGNSPLHF
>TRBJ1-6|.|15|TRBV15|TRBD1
TGTGCCACCAGCACCGACAGGGGTGCAGGGTCACCCCTCCACTTT
CATSTDRGAGSPLHF
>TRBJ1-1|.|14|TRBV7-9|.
TGTGCCAGCAGCTTAGACGCGAGGATCACTGAAGCTTTCTTT
CASSLDARITEAFF
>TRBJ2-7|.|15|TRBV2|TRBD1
TGTGCCAGCAGTGAAGAATGGACAGGCGACTACGAGCAGTACTTC
CASSEEWTGDYEQYF
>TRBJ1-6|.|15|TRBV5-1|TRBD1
TGCGCCAGCAAAAAGGGGACAGACTATAATTCACCCCTCCACTTT
CASKKGTDYNSPLHF
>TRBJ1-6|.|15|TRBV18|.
TGTGCCAGCTCACGTCAACAGAGGGATAATTCACCCCTCCACTTT
CASSRQQRDNSPLHF
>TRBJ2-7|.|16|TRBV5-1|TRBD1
TGCGCCAGCAGCTTGGGTTTCGGACAGGCGGTCTACGAGCAGTACTTC
CASSLGFGQAVYEQYF
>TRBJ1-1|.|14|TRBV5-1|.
TGCGCCAGCAGCTTGGAGGGGCTTGGCACTGAAGCTTTCTTT
CASSLEGLGTEAFF
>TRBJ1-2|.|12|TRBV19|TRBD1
TGTGCCAGTAGGACAGGGGAGAGCGGCTACACCTTC
CASRTGESGYTF
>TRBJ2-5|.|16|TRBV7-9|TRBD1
TGTGCCAGCAGCCTGTTGGGACAGGGGGTCAGAGAGACCCAGTACTTC
CASSLLGQGVRETQYF
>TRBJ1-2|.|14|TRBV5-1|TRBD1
TGCGCCAGCAGCTTAAACAGGGGGCGCGATGGCTACACCTTC
CASSLNRGRDGYTF
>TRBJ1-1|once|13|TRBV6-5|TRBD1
TGTGCCAGCAGGGGACAGGACGTGGGGGAAGCTTTCTTT
CASRGQDVGEAFF
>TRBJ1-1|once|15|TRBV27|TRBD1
TGTGCCAGCAGCTACGGACAGGGGATGAACACTGAAGCTTTCTTT
CASSYGQGMNTEAFF
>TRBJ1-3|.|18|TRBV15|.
TGTGCCACCAGCAGAGATCGGGCGGGGGCCCGAACTGGAAACACCATATATTTT
CATSRDRAGARTGNTIYF
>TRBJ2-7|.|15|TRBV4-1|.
TGCGCCAGCAGCCATCGGGGGGCCAGCTCCTACGAGCAGTACTTC
CASSHRGASSYEQYF
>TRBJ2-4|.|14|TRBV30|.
TGTGCCTGGAGTGCTCTGGGGGGTTGGAACATTCAGTACTTC
CAWSALGGWNIQYF
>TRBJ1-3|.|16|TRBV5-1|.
TGCGCCAGCAGCTTGGCCTTAACGGGGTCTGGAAACACCATATATTTT
CASSLALTGSGNTIYF
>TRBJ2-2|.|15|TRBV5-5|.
TGTGCCAGCAGCTTGGCCCCAGGGGTTACCGGGGAGCTGTTTTTT
CASSLAPGVTGELFF
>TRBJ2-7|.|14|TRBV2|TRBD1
TGTGCCAGCAGTGAACCTGGACAGGTACGCGAGCAGTACTTC
CASSEPGQVREQYF
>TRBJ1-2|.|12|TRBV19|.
TGTGCCAGTAGTATTCGGGGCTATGGCTACACCTTC
CASSIRGYGYTF
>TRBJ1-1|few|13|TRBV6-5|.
TGTGCCAGCAGCCCACATACGAACACTGAAGCTTTCTTT
CASSPHTNTEAFF
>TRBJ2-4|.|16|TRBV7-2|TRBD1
TGTGCCAGCAGCTTAGTCTCGACAGGGGCCAAAAACATTCAGTACTTC
CASSLVSTGAKNIQYF
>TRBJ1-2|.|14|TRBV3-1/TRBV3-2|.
TGTGCCAGCAGCCCTCGGGGAGGGGGGGATGGCTACACCTTC
CASSPRGGGDGYTF